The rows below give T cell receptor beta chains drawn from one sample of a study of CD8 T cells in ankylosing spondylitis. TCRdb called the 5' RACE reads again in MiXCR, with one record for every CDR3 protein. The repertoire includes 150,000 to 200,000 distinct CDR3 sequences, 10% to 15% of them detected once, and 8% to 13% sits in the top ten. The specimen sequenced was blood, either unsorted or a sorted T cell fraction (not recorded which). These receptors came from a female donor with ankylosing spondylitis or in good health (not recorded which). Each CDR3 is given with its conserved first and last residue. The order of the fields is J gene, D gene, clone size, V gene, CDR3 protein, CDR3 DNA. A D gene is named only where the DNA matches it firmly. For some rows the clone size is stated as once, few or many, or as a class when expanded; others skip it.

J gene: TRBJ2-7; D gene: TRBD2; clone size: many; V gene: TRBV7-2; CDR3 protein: CASSGTSGTGEQYF; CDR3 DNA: TGTGCCAGCAGCGGGACTAGCGGGACCGGCGAGCAGTACTTC
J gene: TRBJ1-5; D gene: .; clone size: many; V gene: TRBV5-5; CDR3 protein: CASSLGTTAIGPQHF; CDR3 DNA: TGTGCCAGCAGTCTTGGGACGACAGCCATCGGGCCCCAGCATTTT
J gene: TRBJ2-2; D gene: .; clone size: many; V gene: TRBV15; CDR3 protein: CAPRPVHYTGELFF; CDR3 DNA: TGTGCCCCCCGACCCGTTCACTACACCGGGGAGCTGTTTTTT
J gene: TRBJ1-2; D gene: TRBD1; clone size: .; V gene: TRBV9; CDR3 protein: CASSLLQGSHDYGYTF; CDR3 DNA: TGTGCCAGCAGCCTTTTACAGGGGTCCCATGACTATGGCTACACCTTC
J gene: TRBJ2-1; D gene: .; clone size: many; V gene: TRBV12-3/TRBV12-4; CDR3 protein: CASSLGFHEQFF; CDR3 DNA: TGTGCCAGCAGTTTAGGGTTTCACGAGCAGTTCTTC
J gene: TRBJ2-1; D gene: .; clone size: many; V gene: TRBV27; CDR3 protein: CASSLYRGVVYNEQFF; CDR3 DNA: TGTGCCAGCAGTTTATACCGGGGAGTGGTCTACAATGAGCAGTTCTTC
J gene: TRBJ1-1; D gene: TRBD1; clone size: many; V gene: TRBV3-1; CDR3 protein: CASSQGGGTANTEAFF; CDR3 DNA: TGTGCCAGCAGCCAAGGGGGTGGGACAGCGAACACTGAAGCTTTCTTT
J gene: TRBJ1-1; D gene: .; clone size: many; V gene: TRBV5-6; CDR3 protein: CASSPERGAATEAFF; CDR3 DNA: TGTGCCAGCAGCCCCGAACGCGGGGCTGCCACTGAAGCTTTCTTT
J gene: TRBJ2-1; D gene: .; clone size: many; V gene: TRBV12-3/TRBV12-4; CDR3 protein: CASSPADEQFF; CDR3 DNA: TGTGCCAGCAGTCCCGCGGATGAGCAGTTCTTC
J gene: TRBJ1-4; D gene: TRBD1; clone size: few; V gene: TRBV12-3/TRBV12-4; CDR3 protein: CASRMDRANEKLFF; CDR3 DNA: TGTGCCAGCAGGATGGACAGGGCTAATGAAAAACTGTTTTTT